This T cell receptor beta chain was found in a study of blood T cell repertoires in COVID-19. About the study: In each case, the material was cDNA or gDNA derived from T cells, B-cell-depleted T cells, or PBMCs.

Germline V gives CDR1 SNHLY, CDR2 FYNNEI. There are 15 residues in the CDR3. The V gene lost 3 bases and the J gene lost 7 bases, with 16 bases spanning the gap. Living in 20 to 30 US areas, the participants were between roughly 18 and 90 years of age. The method was immunoSEQ multiplex PCR; TCRdb's version includes in-frame clones alone and lacks a portion of them. The data hold 200,000 to 250,000 clones, with roughly nine tenths observed a single time. This clone appeared once. This chain joins TRBV2 and TRBJ1-3; D is possibly TRBD1 (6 bases). What was sequenced was PBMCs or T cells enriched from blood (not recorded which). The receptor comes from a woman under 30 in a cohort exposed to, infected with or recovered from COVID-19 (not recorded which). In DNA, the CDR3 is TGTGCCAGCAGTGATGAGAGCAGGGGAGGGAACACCATATATTTT. It translates to CASSDESRGGNTIYF.